Here is one T cell receptor (beta chain) with its context. The data were taken from a study of shared clonotypes between healthy human individuals. The assay used deep level. Template for every sorted-subset replicate PCR totaled 150 to 250 ng DNA, roughly 30,000 T cell genomes. Profiled with immunoSEQ multiplex PCR; TCRdb holds only in-frame clones, not every one. The sample lists some 700,000 clones, 80% to 95% occurring once. The CDR3 runs 17 residues. From germline, CDR1 is SGHAT and CDR2 FQNNGV. The J segment lost 12 bases and the V segment lost 3 bases, leaving 19 bases of the junction unmatched.

The sample comprised memory CD8+ T cells from PBMCs. The subset is: CD45RO+ cells pooled with CCR7-negative TemRA cells. The source of this sequence is a man aged 18 to 29 in good health. Some clones in this sample may be carry-over from other donors' samples. V is TRBV11-2 and J is TRBJ2-1; 8 bases are a match to TRBD2. Here the CDR3 DNA reads TGTGCCAGCAGCTTGAAGCTAAGCGGGAGCTCCCAGACGGGGCAGTTCTTC. It codes for CASSLKLSGSSQTGQFF.